This TCR beta chain was retrieved from a study of blood T cell repertoires in COVID-19. Study context: In each case, the material was cDNA or gDNA derived from T cells, B-cell-depleted T cells, or PBMCs.

Study processing details: Amplified reference gene primers provided the basis for estimating nucleated cell counts. The table came from immunoSEQ multiplex PCR; TCRdb's copy has only in-frame clones and leaves some out. From that table come the V and J calls and clone size; the DNA was used to work out D and trimming. The data contain 200,000 to 300,000 clones, approximately 86% of them singletons. Followed longitudinally, the Seattle patients had been enrolled during active infection. The germline V gene encodes CDR1 MNHEY and CDR2 SMNVEV (reference sequence). Germline trimming cut 8 bases from V and 16 bases from J; bases unmatched to any gene: 13. This CDR3 is built from 12 residues.

The clonotype comes from an older woman with COVID-19, enrolled during active disease. The sequenced sample consisted of peripheral blood. J is TRBJ1-5 and V is TRBV27; 8 positions agree with TRBD1. The CDR3 reads CASSAQDRALHF. CDR3 sequence (DNA): TGTGCCAGCTCTGCCCAGGACAGGGCCCTTCATTTT.